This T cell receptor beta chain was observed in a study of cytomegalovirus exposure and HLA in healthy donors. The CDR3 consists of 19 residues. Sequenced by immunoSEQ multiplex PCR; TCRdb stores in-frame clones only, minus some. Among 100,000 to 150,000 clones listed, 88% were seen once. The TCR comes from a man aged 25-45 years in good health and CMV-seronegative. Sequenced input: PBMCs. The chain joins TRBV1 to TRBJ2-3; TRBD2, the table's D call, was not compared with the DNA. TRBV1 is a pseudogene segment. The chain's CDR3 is CTSSHTTSGRVLSTDTQYF. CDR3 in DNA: TGCACCAGCAGCCACACGACTAGCGGGAGGGTCCTTAGCACAGATACGCAGTATTTT.